This T cell receptor beta chain was captured in a study of T cells in localized non-small cell lung cancer. Per the germline V gene, CDR1 is SNHLY and CDR2 is FYNNEI. This CDR3 is built from 13 residues. Trimming removed 3 bases at V and 6 bases at J, with 12 bases between. Assay: immunoSEQ multiplex PCR; the TCRdb copy retains only in-frame clones and omits some. Of under 100,000 clones in the sample, more than 75% were seen once. As to this clone: Its target is not known.

Study results and limitations: Overall survival was longer when the density of T cells in the blood was higher. Median approximately 50 top-100 tumor clones were shared with paired adjacent lung. Uninvolved adjacent lung had the highest recorded T cell clonality, with tumor below it. Since sequencing was restricted to only one region of the tumor, intratumor heterogeneity remains a possibility.

The TCR originated in a woman aged 35-75 years with stage I squamous cell lung carcinoma. The rearrangement joins TRBV2 to TRBJ2-7, with no clear D. This material consisted of peripheral blood, taken before any cancer treatment. CDR3 nucleotides: TGTGCCAGCAGTGAGACCCCCCGAGGCGAGCAGTACTTC. The encoded protein is CASSETPRGEQYF.